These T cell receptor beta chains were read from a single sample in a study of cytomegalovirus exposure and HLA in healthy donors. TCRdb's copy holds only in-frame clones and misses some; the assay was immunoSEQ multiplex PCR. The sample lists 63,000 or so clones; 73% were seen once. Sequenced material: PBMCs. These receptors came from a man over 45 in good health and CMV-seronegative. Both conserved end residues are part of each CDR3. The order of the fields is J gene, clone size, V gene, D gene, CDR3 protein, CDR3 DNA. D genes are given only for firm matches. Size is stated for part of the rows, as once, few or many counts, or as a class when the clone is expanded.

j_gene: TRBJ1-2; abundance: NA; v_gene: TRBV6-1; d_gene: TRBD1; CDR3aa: CASSEVTGGGYTF; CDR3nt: TGTGCCAGCAGTGAAGTGACAGGGGGCGGCTACACCTTC
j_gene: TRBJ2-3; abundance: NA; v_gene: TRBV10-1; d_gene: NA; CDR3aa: CASSGGRTDTQYF; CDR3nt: TGCGCCAGCAGTGGGGGGCGCACAGATACGCAGTATTTT
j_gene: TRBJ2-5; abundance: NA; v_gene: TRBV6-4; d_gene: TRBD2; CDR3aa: CASSDYSGGSWQETQYF; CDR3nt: TGTGCCAGCAGTGACTATAGCGGGGGATCCTGGCAAGAGACCCAGTACTTC
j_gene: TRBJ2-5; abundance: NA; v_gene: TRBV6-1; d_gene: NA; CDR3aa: CASSDRFGGSETQYF; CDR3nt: TGTGCCAGCAGTGATAGATTCGGGGGATCGGAGACCCAGTACTTC
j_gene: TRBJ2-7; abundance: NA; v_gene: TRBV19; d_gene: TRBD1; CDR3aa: CASRDGQGDEQYF; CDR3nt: TGTGCCAGTAGAGATGGACAGGGAGACGAGCAGTACTTC
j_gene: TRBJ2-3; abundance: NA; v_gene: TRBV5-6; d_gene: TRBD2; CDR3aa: CASSWTSGVSDTQYF; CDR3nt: TGTGCCAGCAGCTGGACTAGCGGGGTGTCAGATACGCAGTATTTT
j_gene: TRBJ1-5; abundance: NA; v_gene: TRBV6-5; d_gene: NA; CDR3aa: CASKWRDGNQPQHF; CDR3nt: TGTGCCAGCAAGTGGAGGGACGGGAATCAGCCCCAGCATTTT
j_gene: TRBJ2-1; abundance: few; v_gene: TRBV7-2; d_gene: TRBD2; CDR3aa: CASRGLAAYNEQFF; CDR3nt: TGTGCCAGCAGGGGACTAGCGGCTTACAATGAGCAGTTCTTC
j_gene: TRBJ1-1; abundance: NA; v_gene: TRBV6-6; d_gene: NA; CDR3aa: CASTYQDEAFF; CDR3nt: TGTGCCAGCACTTACCAGGATGAAGCTTTCTTT
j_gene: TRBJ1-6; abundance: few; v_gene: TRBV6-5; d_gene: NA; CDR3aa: CASSRQVRYNSPLHF; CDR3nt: TGTGCCAGCAGCCGACAGGTGCGCTATAATTCACCCCTCCACTTT
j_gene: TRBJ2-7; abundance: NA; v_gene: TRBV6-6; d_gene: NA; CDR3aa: CASKLDSSYEQYF; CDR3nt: TGTGCCAGCAAATTGGACAGCTCCTACGAGCAGTACTTC
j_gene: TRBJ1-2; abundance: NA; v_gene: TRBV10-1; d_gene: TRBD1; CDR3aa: CASSGGQNYGYTF; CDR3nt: TGCGCCAGCAGTGGGGGACAGAACTATGGCTACACCTTC
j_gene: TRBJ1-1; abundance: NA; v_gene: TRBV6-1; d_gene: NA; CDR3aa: CASSVTGNTEAFF; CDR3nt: TGTGCCAGCAGCGTAACAGGGAACACTGAAGCTTTCTTT
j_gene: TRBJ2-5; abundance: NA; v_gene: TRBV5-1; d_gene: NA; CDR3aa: CASSLMSQETQYF; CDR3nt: TGCGCCAGCAGTCTAATGTCCCAAGAGACCCAGTACTTC
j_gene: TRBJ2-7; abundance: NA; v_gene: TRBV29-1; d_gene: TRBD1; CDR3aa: CSVRDSNLYEQYF; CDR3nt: TGCAGCGTTCGGGACAGCAATCTATACGAGCAGTACTTC
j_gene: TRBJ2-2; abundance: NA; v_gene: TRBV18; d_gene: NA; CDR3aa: CASSLSGELFF; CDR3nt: TGTGCCAGCTCATTGAGCGGGGAGCTGTTTTTT
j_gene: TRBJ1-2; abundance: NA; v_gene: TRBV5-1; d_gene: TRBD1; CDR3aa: CASSLGGQGARYTF; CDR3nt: TGCGCCAGCAGCTTGGGGGGGCAGGGGGCACGCTACACCTTC
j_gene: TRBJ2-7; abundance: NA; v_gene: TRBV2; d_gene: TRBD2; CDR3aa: CASSEPRGAPTYEQYF; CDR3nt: TGTGCCAGCAGTGAACCGCGGGGGGCCCCTACCTACGAGCAGTACTTC
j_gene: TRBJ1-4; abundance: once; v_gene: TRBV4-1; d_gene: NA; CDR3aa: CASSPGDQTTNEKLFF; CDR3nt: TGCGCCAGCAGCCCGGGGGACCAGACGACTAATGAAAAACTGTTTTTT
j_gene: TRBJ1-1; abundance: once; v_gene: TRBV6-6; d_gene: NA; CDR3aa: CASSYSRGGAGIWAFF; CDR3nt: TGTGCCAGCAGTTACTCGAGAGGCGGTGCAGGGATTTGGGCTTTCTTT
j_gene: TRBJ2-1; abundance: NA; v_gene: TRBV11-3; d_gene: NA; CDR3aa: CASSPTGSSYNEQFF; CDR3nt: TGTGCCAGCAGCCCCACAGGGTCGTCCTACAATGAGCAGTTCTTC
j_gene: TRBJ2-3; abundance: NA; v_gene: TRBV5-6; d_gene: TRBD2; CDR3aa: CASSNGLADTDTQYF; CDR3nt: TGTGCCAGCAGCAACGGACTAGCGGACACAGATACGCAGTATTTT
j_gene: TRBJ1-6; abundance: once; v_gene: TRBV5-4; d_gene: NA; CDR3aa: CASSSQGSYNSPLHF; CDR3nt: TGTGCCAGCAGCTCGCAGGGGTCCTATAATTCACCCCTCCACTTT
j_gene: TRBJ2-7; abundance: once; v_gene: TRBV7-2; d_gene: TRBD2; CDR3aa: CASSLDPGGPYEQYF; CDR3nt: TGTGCCAGCAGCTTAGATCCGGGGGGGCCCTACGAGCAGTACTTC
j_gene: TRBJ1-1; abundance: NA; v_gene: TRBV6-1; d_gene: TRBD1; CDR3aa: CASRKDRVVTEAFF; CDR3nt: TGTGCCAGCAGGAAGGACAGGGTTGTCACTGAAGCTTTCTTT
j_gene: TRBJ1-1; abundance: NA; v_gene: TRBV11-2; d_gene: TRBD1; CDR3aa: CASRQRDRSKAEAFF; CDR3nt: TGTGCCAGCAGGCAAAGGGACAGGTCTAAGGCTGAAGCTTTCTTT
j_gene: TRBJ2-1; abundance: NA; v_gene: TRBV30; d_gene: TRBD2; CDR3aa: CAWRALARETGEQFF; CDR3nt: TGTGCCTGGAGGGCACTAGCGCGGGAGACTGGTGAGCAGTTCTTC
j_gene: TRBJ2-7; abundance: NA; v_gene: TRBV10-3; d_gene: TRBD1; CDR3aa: CAISKVPGTGSYEQYF; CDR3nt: TGTGCCATCAGCAAAGTACCCGGGACAGGTTCCTACGAGCAGTACTTC
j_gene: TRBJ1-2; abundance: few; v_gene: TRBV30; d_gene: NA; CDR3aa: CAWSVRGGYTF; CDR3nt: TGTGCCTGGAGTGTACGGGGTGGCTACACCTTC
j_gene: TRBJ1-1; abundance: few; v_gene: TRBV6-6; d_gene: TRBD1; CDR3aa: CASSPPGQGATEAFF; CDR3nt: TGTGCCAGCAGTCCCCCCGGACAGGGGGCCACTGAAGCTTTCTTT